This T cell receptor beta chain was recovered during a study of CD8+CD57+ T cells in acquired aplastic anemia. Study-level findings and limits: CD8+ Simpson's diversity did not differ significantly between patients and controls. Overlap between patients and controls comprised roughly 30 CD8+ CDR3 sequences.

Selection for sequencing was limited to patients who had shown CD8+CD57+ cell expansion by flow cytometry. Genomic DNA served as template for TCR beta VDJ and CDR3 profiling. MiXCR, run by TCRdb on the reads, gives a single entry per CDR3 protein. The sample carries about 40,000 distinct CDR3 sequences, roughly three fifths recorded once. This clonotype has just one count. Its cognate antigen is unknown. This CDR3 region has 13 residues. Per the germline V gene, CDR1 is SGHNT and CDR2 is YYREEE (reference sequence). Between the trimmed V and J ends, which lost 0 bases and 4 bases, there was a span of 7 bases.

The receptor comes from a human donor with aplastic anemia. The genes are TRBV5-4 and TRBJ1-1; D might be TRBD1 (6 bases). Sample: sorted CD4+, CD8+, or CD8+CD57+ T cells (not recorded which) from PBMCs. The CDR3 loop is CASSLVRGTEAFF. CDR3 in DNA: TGTGCCAGCAGCTTGGTCAGGGGCACTGAAGCTTTCTTT.